This entry concerns a single T cell receptor (beta chain). This clone was seen a single time. Its specific antigen is unknown. No base quality information exists; no much larger clone differs at one position. The sample is drawn from a study of cytomegalovirus exposure and HLA in healthy donors (TCRdb year 2017). Study-level background: An earlier analysis of about 560 of the donors reported 276 Gb of sequence data and around 120 million unique TCR beta sequences obtained from about 170 million T cells. Of the 300 to 500 genotyped donors, roughly 80% were placed in the genetic ancestry cluster associated with self-reported Caucasian donors. To predict cytomegalovirus infection status, the study brought together high-throughput TCR immunosequencing, statistical association of individual TCRs with disease status, and machine learning. All discovery cohort repertoires had been generated using a single sequencing platform. An earlier analysis of several hundred of the donors used high-throughput TCR beta sequencing to judge whether each TCR beta V gene segment behaved as functional or pseudogenic. Along with the roughly 670-subject first cohort, a separate validation cohort of over 90 different subjects was used. Roughly five DR-DQ haplotypes were handled as single units for association and clustering because linkage in the cohort was strong. Among about 400 genotyped donors of the cohort, an average of approximately 240,000 unique TCR beta nucleotide sequences was sequenced per donor, of which about 19% were non-productive. To study patterns of TCR occurrence, a later analysis re-analyzed previously published TCR beta repertoires from 600 to 750 donors and added high-resolution HLA genotyping. The study was designed to test whether signatures of past pathogen exposure could be identified by cataloging public T cell receptors. The later analysis used no new phenotypic data to find candidate immune exposures, relying instead on TCR beta sequences and their occurrence across donors. Donor age, sex, ethnicity and CMV serostatus were collected together with the repertoire data. Roughly 300 gigabases of sequencing data and 80 million or so unique TCR sequences were included in an early release covering several hundred HLA-typed donors. The study profiled the T cell repertoires of some 610 subjects by immunosequencing and related them to cytomegalovirus serostatus. Typing coverage differed by locus: A, B, C, DRB1 and DQB1 were typed in roughly 629-630 donors, DQA1 in roughly 510, DPA1 in 600 to 610, and DPB1 in just under 490. HLA typing covered class I and class II loci at four-digit resolution. Genome-wide SNP genotypes for about 55% of the 666 donors were used in a later genetic analysis, which treated that subset as a discovery cohort. The paper as a whole reports these results and caveats: An earlier analysis of around 500 of the donors showed that most TCR beta V segments appeared in productive rearrangements either about 90% or about 30% of the time, which broadly matched IMGT annotations. Several of the top co-occurrence clusters appeared to be linked to parvovirus B19, influenza, CMV and Epstein-Barr virus, according to a later analysis. Compared with the approximately 700-donor mean, donors in an Asian-associated ancestry cluster had fewer N-insertions in productive TCRs, according to a later genetic analysis. In a later genetic analysis, a missense DCLRE1C variant was associated with V-gene and J-gene trimming of TCR beta chains, and the association was replicated in an independent cohort. A further reported finding was that TCR beta sequences accurately predicted the HLA-A and HLA-B alleles for most subjects in the first cohort. While some public TCRs were present in many individuals, most TCR sequences turned up only very rarely across donors. HLA typing was unavailable for some donors at each locus, so association tests used only the typed subset. CMV serostatus was the only immune exposure information available for the cohort. Correlated functional status among segregating V segments might reflect linkage disequilibrium, but an unknown experimental factor could not be ruled out. Because counts were too low, roughly 17 rarely observed V segments, including chromosome 9 orphons, were left out of the earlier analysis of about 620 of the donors. A later analysis associated 15,000 to 20,000 TCR beta sequences with specific HLA alleles at a false discovery rate of 0.05. Assigning TCR associations to individual alleles was difficult when HLA alleles, especially DR and DQ, strongly co-occurred. Only TCR beta chains were sequenced in this cohort, and the absence of alpha or paired-chain data limited detectable features. The presence/absence analyses assumed that sequencing depth was roughly uniform across donors, and that assumption may not be true. The authors suggested that the approach could potentially be generalized to other disease states and immunological phenotypes. In vitro tests confirmed that three of the cytomegalovirus-associated TCR beta chains recognize cytomegalovirus antigens. The study gave a list of 150 to 200 TCR beta chains associated with cytomegalovirus. A cluster of highly shared sequence variants was judged likely to be a technical artifact of the sequencing pipeline. According to a later analysis, most CMV-associated TCR beta chains appeared to be HLA-restricted, and the HLA associations seemed to be driven largely by CMV exposure. According to a later analysis, TCR association rates differed among HLA loci, with DRB1 alleles showing the most associated TCRs and HLA-C alleles showing the fewest. In a later analysis, HLA-associated TCR beta chains were found to be more clonally expanded and to have lower generation probabilities than equally common non-associated chains. The classifier was reported to diagnose cytomegalovirus status with high specificity and sensitivity in both the original cohort and the validation cohort.

Receptor amplification or capture employed the immunoSEQ multiplex PCR assay. A mixture of 60 forward primers for TCR Vbeta segments and 13 reverse primers for TCR Jbeta segments was used in the multiplex PCR. The CDR3 region of rearranged TCR beta genes was amplified from genomic DNA with a multiplex PCR assay. On the Illumina HiSeq System, the amplified TCR beta libraries were sequenced as 87-base-pair reads. In the paper's pipeline: A later analysis tallied around 80 million unique TCR beta chains across the 700 or so repertoires, and approximately 9.9 million of those chains were shared by two or more donors. To remove PCR and sequencing errors, raw reads were error-corrected and collapsed into unique sequences using a nearest-neighbor algorithm that merged closely related sequences. To assign V, D and J gene segments, CDR3 sequences were aligned to IMGT reference sequences. For a sequence to be retained, a match of at least six nucleotides was required to both a V gene segment and a J gene segment. Rearrangements were classified as productive when the CDR3 lacked stop codons and remained in frame with V and J, and all other rearrangements were classified as non-productive. Following IMGT convention, CDR3 was defined as the stretch from the second conserved V-encoded cysteine up to the conserved J-encoded phenylalanine. In an earlier analysis of around 600 of the donors, sequences lacking an unambiguous match to a single V gene segment were excluded. An earlier analysis of several hundred of the donors called V segments functional above 56.7% productive rearrangements and segregating when the between-donor standard deviation exceeded 5%. A statistical classification framework was built for diagnosing cytomegalovirus status from the catalog of TCR beta chain sequences. In a later analysis, TCR nucleotide sequences were compared against IMGT/GENE-DB human TR gene sequences so that V and J genes could be assigned. In a later analysis, CDR3 sequences and most-parsimonious VDJ recombination scenarios were assigned using the TCRdist pipeline. In a later analysis, each TCR beta chain was defined by its CDR3 amino acid sequence together with its V-gene family, and reads lacking a unique V-gene family were excluded. As a way to deal with suspected cross-contamination and a sequencing artifact, a later analysis dropped hundreds of nucleotide sequences that were highly shared and had low generation probability. For each public chain, a later analysis derived a clonal expansion index from normalized ranks of inferred template counts within each repertoire. In a later analysis, generation probabilities were computed using a VDJ recombination model fitted to out-of-frame rearrangements, and the results were checked against IGoR. In a later analysis, TCR-TCR, TCR-HLA and TCR-CMV co-occurrence was scored with hypergeometric tests, and a repertoire-size bias correction was applied to TCR pairs. In a later analysis, false discovery rates were estimated by permuting HLA or CMV assignments 20 times. In a later analysis, co-occurring TCRs were grouped with DBSCAN, and TCRdist sequence similarity was added when clustering was performed within HLA-allele-positive subsets. Repertoires with fewer than 30,000 or more than 120,000 public chains were left out of co-occurrence clustering, as were four to six repertoires with anomalous nucleotide sharing. Drawn from immuneACCESS, this table holds only the in-frame rearrangements with V and J called that TCRdb kept. Clones are partly lost; checked studies trace under half to an unresolved V gene and leave the rest unexplained. That table supplies the V and J calls and clone size; D and trimming were determined from the DNA. The sample table lists more than 95,000 clones, 70% to 80% of them with a count of one. 11% of the sample is held by the ten biggest clonotypes.

In total, approximately 690 healthy bone marrow donors made up the cohort. At the time of sampling, every cohort member was nominally healthy, though immune exposures that went unrecorded were likely present. The donor tested CMV seropositive, placing the donor among the 250 to 350 seropositive members of the cohort. A peripheral blood sample was collected from each donor, and TCR beta sequencing was performed on peripheral blood mononuclear cells. The Qiagen DNeasy Blood Extraction Kit was used to extract genomic DNA from the blood cell samples. This TCR came from a woman between 45 and 65 years old in good health and CMV-seropositive. The sequencing sample was made of PBMCs.

The CDR3 corresponds to CASGLRLTGELFF. At the DNA level, the sequence is TGTGCTAGTGGTTTGCGACTTACCGGGGAGCTGTTTTTT. This receptor chain uses TRBV12-5 and TRBJ2-2; no D gene call is confident. For CDR1 and CDR2, the germline V gene lists LGHNT and FRNRAP. V lost 2 bases and J lost 5 bases; the stretch between them is 6 bases long. The CDR3 goes from the cysteine to the phenylalanine over 13 residues. Only CDR3 DNA remains: 39 bases, in frame from the first base. With the rest looked up from the reference TRBV12-5 and TRBJ2-2 genes rather than sequenced, the full variable domain is DARVTQTPRHKVTEMGQEVTMRCQPILGHNTVFWYRQTMMQGLELLAYFRNRAPLDDSGMPKDRFSAEMPDATLATLKIQPSEPRDSAVYFCASGLRLTGELFFGEGSRLTVL.